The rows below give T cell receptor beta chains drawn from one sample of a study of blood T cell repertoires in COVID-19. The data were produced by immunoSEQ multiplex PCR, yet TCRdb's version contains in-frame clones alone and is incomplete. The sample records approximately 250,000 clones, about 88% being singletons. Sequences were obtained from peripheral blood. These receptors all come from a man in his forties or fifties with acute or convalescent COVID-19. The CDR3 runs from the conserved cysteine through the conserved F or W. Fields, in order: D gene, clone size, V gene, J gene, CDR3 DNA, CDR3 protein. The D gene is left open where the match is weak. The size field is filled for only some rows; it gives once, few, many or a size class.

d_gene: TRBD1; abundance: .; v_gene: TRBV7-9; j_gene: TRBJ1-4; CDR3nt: TGTGCCAGCAGCTTGGGGACAGCAACTAATGAAAAACTGTTTTTT; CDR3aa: CASSLGTATNEKLFF
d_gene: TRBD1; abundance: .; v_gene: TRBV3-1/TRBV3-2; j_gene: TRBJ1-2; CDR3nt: TGTGCCAGCAGCCTGACAGGGGACGGCTACACCTTC; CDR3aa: CASSLTGDGYTF
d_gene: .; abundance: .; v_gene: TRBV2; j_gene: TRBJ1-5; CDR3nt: TGTGCCAGCAGTGAGCCCTACGCGAGCAATCAGCCCCAGCATTTT; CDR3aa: CASSEPYASNQPQHF
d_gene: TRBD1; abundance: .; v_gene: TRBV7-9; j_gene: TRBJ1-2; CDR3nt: TGTGCCAGCAGCCAAACAGGGGATGGCGGCTATGGCTACACCTTC; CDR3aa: CASSQTGDGGYGYTF
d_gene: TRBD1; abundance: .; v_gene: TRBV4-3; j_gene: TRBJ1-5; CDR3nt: TGCGCCAGCAGCCTCCCCCGGGACAGGGCTTGCCAGCCCCAGCATTTT; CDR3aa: CASSLPRDRACQPQHF
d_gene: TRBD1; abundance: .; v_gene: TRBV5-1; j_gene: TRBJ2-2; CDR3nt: TGCGCCAGCAGCTTGTCGGGACAGGGGGGTACCGGGGAGCTGTTTTTT; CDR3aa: CASSLSGQGGTGELFF
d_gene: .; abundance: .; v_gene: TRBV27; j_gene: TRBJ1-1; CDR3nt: TGTGCCAGCAGTCCGGGGATGGCGAACACTGAAGCTTTCTTT; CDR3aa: CASSPGMANTEAFF
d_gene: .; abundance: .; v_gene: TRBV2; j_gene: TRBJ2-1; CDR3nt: TGTGCCAGCAGTGAGGCGGAAAGCTCCTACAATGAGCAGTTCTTC; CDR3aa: CASSEAESSYNEQFF
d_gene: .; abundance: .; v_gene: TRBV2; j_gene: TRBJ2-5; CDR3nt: TGTGCCAGCAGTCGGACTTCGTACCAAGAGACCCAGTACTTC; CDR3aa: CASSRTSYQETQYF
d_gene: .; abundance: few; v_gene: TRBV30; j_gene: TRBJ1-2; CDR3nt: TGTGCCTGGAGGGGCGGGGATCATGGCTACACCTTC; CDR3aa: CAWRGGDHGYTF
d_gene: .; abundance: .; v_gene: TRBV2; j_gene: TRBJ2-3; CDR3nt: TGTGCCAGCAGTGTTCGAGCAGATACGCAGTATTTT; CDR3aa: CASSVRADTQYF
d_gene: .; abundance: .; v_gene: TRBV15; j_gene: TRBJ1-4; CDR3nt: TGTGCCACCAGCCCTTATGCAACTAATGAAAAACTGTTTTTT; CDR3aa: CATSPYATNEKLFF
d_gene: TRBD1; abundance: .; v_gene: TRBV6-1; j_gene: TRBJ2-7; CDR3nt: TGTGCCAGCAAACCGGGACAGGGCCACGAGCAGTACTTC; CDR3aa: CASKPGQGHEQYF
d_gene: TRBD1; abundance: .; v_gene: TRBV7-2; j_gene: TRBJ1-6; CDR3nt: TGTGCCAGCAGCGGGCACAGGGGGTTGGATTCACCCCTCCACTTT; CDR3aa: CASSGHRGLDSPLHF
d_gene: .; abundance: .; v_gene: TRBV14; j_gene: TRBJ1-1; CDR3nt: TGTGCCAGCAGCCAAGATCGGAAGGGGGATCGGCCCTTAATGAACACTGAAGCTTTCTTT; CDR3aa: CASSQDRKGDRPLMNTEAFF
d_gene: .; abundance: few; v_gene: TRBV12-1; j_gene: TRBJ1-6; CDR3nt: TGTGCCAGCAGCTCGACCCGGGGACCCCTCCACTTT; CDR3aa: CASSSTRGPLHF
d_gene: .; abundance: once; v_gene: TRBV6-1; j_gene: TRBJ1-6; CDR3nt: TGTGCCAGCAGTGAATGGAGGAGTAATTCACCCCTCCACTTT; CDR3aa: CASSEWRSNSPLHF
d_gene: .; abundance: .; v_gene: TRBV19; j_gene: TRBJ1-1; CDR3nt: TGTGCCAGTAGTACCGACCTCAACCAGGACAGCTCTACTGAAGCTTTCTTT; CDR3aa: CASSTDLNQDSSTEAFF
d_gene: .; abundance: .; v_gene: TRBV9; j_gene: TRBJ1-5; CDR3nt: TGTGCCAGCAGCCCCGATGGGACACTCAATCAGCCCCAGCATTTT; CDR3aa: CASSPDGTLNQPQHF
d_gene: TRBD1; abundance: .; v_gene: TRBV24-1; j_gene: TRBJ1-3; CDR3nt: TGTGCCACCAGTGATTGGAGGGACAGGGCGTCCGGAAACACCATATATTTT; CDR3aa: CATSDWRDRASGNTIYF
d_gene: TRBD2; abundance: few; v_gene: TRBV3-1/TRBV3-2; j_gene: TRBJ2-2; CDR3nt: TGTGCCAGCAGCCTCCTCTACGGGGGGGGCGGGGAGCTGTTTTTT; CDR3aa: CASSLLYGGGGELFF
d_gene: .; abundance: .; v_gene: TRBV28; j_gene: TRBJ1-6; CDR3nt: TGTGCCAGCAGTCCCCCGGTTGGGAGCTCCTATAATTCACCCCTCCACTTT; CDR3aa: CASSPPVGSSYNSPLHF
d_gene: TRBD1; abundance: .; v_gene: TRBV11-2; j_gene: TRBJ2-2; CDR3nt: TGTGCCAGCCTTGGGACAGGGCGGACCGGGGAGCTGTTTTTT; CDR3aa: CASLGTGRTGELFF
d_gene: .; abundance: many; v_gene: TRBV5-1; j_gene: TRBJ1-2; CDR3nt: TGCGCCAGCCAGCTTGAGGGTGGGCAAATAGCTGGCTACACCTTC; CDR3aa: CASQLEGGQIAGYTF
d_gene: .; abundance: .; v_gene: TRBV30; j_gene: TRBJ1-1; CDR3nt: TGTGCCTGGAGTGTATCCGGGGGGACTGAAGCTTTCTTT; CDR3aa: CAWSVSGGTEAFF
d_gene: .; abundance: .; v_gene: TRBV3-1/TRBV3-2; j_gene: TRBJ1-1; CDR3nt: TGTGCCAGCAGCCCAGGTGACACTGAAGCTTTCTTT; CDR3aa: CASSPGDTEAFF
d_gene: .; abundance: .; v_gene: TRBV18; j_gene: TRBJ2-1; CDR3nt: TGTGCCAGCTCTATAAAAACAGCCACCAATGAGCAGTTCTTC; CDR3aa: CASSIKTATNEQFF